This T cell receptor (beta chain) was found in a study of blood T cell repertoires in COVID-19. Study at large: The samples span acute and convalescent COVID-19 from the United States, Italy and Spain. The cDNA or gDNA used as material had been derived from T cells, B-cell-depleted T cells, or PBMCs.

TCRdb keeps only in-frame clones here, not all; method: immunoSEQ multiplex PCR. This sample yields about 270,000 clones, of which 80% to 90% are seen a single time; over 4% belongs to the top ten. The study assigned cohorts using participant-reported clinical history. Germline V gene data show CDR1 as SGHRS and CDR2 as YFSETQ. CDR3 length: 13 amino acids. V gave up 7 bases and J gave up 1 base, with 11 bases separating them. This clone has only a few counts. This TCR was sampled from a woman in her 30s with acute COVID-19. Sample: PBMCs or T cells enriched from blood (not recorded which). The genes are TRBV5-1 and TRBJ1-1, with no clear D. The CDR3 reads CASLGVGNTEAFF. CDR3 bases: TGCGCCAGCCTAGGCGTTGGGAACACTGAAGCTTTCTTT.